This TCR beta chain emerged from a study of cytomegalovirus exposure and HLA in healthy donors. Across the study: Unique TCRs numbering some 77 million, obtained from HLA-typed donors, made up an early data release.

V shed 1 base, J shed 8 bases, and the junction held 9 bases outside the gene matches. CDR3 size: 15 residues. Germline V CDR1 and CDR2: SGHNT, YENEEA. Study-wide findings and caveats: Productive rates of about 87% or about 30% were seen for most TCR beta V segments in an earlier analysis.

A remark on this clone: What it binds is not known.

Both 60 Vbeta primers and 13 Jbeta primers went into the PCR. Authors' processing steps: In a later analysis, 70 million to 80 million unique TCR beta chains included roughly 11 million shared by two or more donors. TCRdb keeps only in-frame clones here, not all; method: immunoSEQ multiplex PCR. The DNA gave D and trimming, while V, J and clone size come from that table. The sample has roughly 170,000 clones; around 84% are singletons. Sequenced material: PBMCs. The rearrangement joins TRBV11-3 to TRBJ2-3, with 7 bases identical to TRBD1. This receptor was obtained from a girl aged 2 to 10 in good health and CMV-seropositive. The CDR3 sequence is CASSLGGQIFGTQYF. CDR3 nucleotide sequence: TGTGCCAGCAGCTTAGGGGGACAGATCTTCGGTACGCAGTATTTT.